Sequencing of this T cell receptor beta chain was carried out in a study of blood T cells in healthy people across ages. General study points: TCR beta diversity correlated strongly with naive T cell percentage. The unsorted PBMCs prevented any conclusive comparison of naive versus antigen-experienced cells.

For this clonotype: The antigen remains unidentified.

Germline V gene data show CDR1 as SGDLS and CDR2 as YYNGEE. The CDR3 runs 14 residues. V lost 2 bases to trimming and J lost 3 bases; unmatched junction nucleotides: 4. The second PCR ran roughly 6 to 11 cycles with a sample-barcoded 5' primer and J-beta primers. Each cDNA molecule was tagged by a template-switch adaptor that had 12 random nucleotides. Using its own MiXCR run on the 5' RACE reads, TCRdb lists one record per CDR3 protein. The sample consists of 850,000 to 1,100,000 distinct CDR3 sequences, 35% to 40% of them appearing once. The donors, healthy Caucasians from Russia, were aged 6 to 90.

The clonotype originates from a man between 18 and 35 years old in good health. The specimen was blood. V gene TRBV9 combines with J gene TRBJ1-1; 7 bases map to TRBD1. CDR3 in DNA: TGTGCCAGCAGCGTCCGGGACAGACACACTGAAGCTTTCTTT. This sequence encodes CASSVRDRHTEAFF.